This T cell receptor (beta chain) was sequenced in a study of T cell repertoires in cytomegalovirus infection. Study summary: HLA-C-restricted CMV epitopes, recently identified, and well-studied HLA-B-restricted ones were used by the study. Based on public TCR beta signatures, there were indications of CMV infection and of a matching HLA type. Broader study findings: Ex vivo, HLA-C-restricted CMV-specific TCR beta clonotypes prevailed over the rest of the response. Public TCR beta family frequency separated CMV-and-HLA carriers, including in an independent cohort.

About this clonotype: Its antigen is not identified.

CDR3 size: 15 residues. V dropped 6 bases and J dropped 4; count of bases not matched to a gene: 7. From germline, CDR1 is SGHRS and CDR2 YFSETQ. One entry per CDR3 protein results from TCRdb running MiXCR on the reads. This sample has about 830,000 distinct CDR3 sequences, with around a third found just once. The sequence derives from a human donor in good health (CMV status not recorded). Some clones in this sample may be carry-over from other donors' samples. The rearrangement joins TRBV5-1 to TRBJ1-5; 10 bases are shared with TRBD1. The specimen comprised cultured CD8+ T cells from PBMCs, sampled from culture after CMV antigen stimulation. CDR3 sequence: CASKGGTGENQPQHF. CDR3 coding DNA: TGCGCCAGCAAAGGGGGGACAGGGGAAAATCAGCCCCAGCATTTT.